Listed below are T cell receptor beta chains from one sample, sequenced in a study of T cell responses to AZD1222 COVID-19 vaccine. The assay was immunoSEQ multiplex PCR, and TCRdb's table has in-frame clones only and misses some. The sample consists of 110,000 to 150,000 clones, approximately 88% of them appearing once. Sequenced here: peripheral blood, sampled on day 0 of AZD1222 vaccination. These receptors were obtained from an adult in good health. CDR3s include the opening cysteine and the closing phenylalanine or tryptophan. The D gene is left open where the match is weak. A row's size may be missing; if present it is once, few, many or a size class.

J gene | clone size | V gene | D gene | CDR3 protein | CDR3 DNA
TRBJ2-1 | . | TRBV2 | TRBD2 | CASSENRSGRKNEQFF | TGTGCCAGCAGTGAAAACCGCAGCGGGAGAAAGAATGAGCAGTTCTTC
TRBJ1-1 | . | TRBV4-2 | TRBD1 | CASSPRTGDLAFF | TGTGCCAGCAGCCCCCGGACAGGAGACCTAGCTTTCTTT
TRBJ1-6 | many | TRBV30 | . | CAWRRSGQINSPLHF | TGTGCCTGGAGGAGAAGCGGACAGATCAATTCACCCCTCCACTTT
TRBJ2-1 | . | TRBV19 | TRBD1 | CASSIKSGTGQFF | TGTGCCAGTAGTATTAAGTCCGGGACAGGGCAGTTCTTC
TRBJ2-3 | . | TRBV28 | TRBD2 | CASSLWGLAGSSTDTQYF | TGTGCCAGCAGTTTATGGGGACTAGCGGGATCTAGCACAGATACGCAGTATTTT
TRBJ2-7 | . | TRBV18 | . | CASSPLRGYEQYF | TGTGCCAGCTCACCACTCCGAGGCTACGAGCAGTACTTC
TRBJ2-2 | . | TRBV9 | TRBD2 | CASSARASGGRIGELFF | TGTGCCAGCAGCGCTCGAGCTAGCGGGGGGCGGATCGGGGAGCTGTTTTTT
TRBJ1-1 | . | TRBV19 | . | CASSMPGRSSGTEAFF | TGTGCCAGTAGTATGCCGGGCCGATCATCGGGCACTGAAGCTTTCTTT
TRBJ1-5 | . | TRBV28 | . | CASSPDGNNQPQHF | TGTGCCAGCAGCCCTGACGGGAATAATCAGCCCCAGCATTTT
TRBJ2-1 | . | TRBV27 | TRBD2 | CASSPSVASGVIDEQFF | TGTGCCAGCAGTCCCAGTGTCGCTAGCGGGGTGATCGATGAGCAGTTCTTC
TRBJ2-5 | . | TRBV4-1 | . | CASSRVLRTSETQYF | TGCGCCAGCAGCCGCGTGCTCCGGACGTCGGAGACCCAGTACTTC
TRBJ1-2 | . | TRBV7-9 | . | CASSTPGNAFGYTF | TGTGCCAGCAGCACCCCCGGGAACGCCTTCGGCTACACCTTC
TRBJ2-1 | . | TRBV11-3 | . | CASSYLTGRGANEQFF | TGTGCCAGCAGCTATCTGACCGGCCGGGGGGCCAATGAGCAGTTCTTC
TRBJ2-7 | . | TRBV18 | TRBD2 | CASSPPQRESYGRSYEQYF | TGTGCCAGCTCACCCCCCCAGCGGGAGTCTTACGGGCGGTCCTACGAGCAGTACTTC
TRBJ2-3 | . | TRBV4-1 | TRBD1 | CASSQGAGGRTDTQYF | TGCGCCAGCAGCCAAGGCGCAGGGGGCCGCACAGATACGCAGTATTTT
TRBJ1-2 | . | TRBV2 | TRBD1 | CASSVGQDLIYGYTF | TGTGCCAGCAGTGTGGGACAGGACCTAATCTATGGCTACACCTTC
TRBJ2-2 | . | TRBV12-3/TRBV12-4 | . | CASSLGRTGELFF | TGTGCCAGCAGTTTAGGCCGGACCGGGGAGCTGTTTTTT
TRBJ1-2 | . | TRBV7-2 | TRBD1 | CASSPDRDYGYTF | TGTGCCAGCAGTCCAGACAGGGACTATGGCTACACCTTC
TRBJ1-3 | . | TRBV30 | . | CAWSPSLRGTSGNTIYF | TGTGCCTGGAGTCCATCCCTCAGGGGTACCTCTGGAAACACCATATATTTT
TRBJ2-7 | . | TRBV5-1 | . | CASSTSGSLPYEQYF | TGCGCCAGCAGCACTAGTGGGTCGTTGCCCTACGAGCAGTACTTC
TRBJ1-2 | . | TRBV19 | . | CASSAQPNYGYTF | TGTGCCAGTAGCGCACAACCCAACTATGGCTACACCTTC
TRBJ2-1 | . | TRBV4-3 | TRBD1 | CASSQEPPDRALRSYNEQFF | TGCGCCAGCAGCCAAGAACCCCCGGACAGGGCTTTAAGGTCCTACAATGAGCAGTTCTTC
TRBJ2-3 | . | TRBV6-4 | . | CASSVGRFGTDTQYF | TGTGCCAGCAGTGTTGGGCGGTTTGGCACAGATACGCAGTATTTT
TRBJ2-7 | few | TRBV7-6 | . | CASSLVAQGYEQYF | TGTGCCAGCAGCTTAGTCGCACAGGGTTACGAGCAGTACTTC
TRBJ1-3 | . | TRBV28 | TRBD1 | CASSSSGTAAGNTIYF | TGTGCCAGCAGTTCCTCGGGGACAGCGGCGGGAAACACCATATATTTT
TRBJ2-6 | . | TRBV9 | . | CASSVGGSGANVLTF | TGTGCCAGCAGCGTAGGCGGGTCTGGGGCCAACGTCCTGACTTTC
TRBJ1-5 | . | TRBV4-1 | TRBD1 | CASRQGWGQNQPQHF | TGCGCCAGCAGGCAAGGGTGGGGACAGAATCAGCCCCAGCATTTT
TRBJ1-2 | . | TRBV9 | . | CASSEIPGGGGYGYTF | TGTGCCAGCAGCGAAATTCCTGGAGGGGGTGGCTATGGCTACACCTTC
TRBJ1-1 | . | TRBV11-3 | . | CASSKRGADTEAFF | TGTGCCAGCAGTAAAAGGGGAGCGGACACTGAAGCTTTCTTT
TRBJ1-6 | . | TRBV2 | TRBD1 | CASSRDREGSPLHF | TGTGCCAGCAGTAGAGACAGGGAGGGATCACCCCTCCACTTT
TRBJ2-3 | . | TRBV5-1 | TRBD2 | CASSLVSSGSDTQYF | TGCGCCAGCAGCTTGGTATCTAGCGGGAGCGATACGCAGTATTTT
TRBJ1-6 | . | TRBV11-2 | . | CASSFRANSYNSPLHF | TGTGCCAGCAGTTTCAGGGCCAACTCCTATAATTCACCCCTCCACTTT
TRBJ2-3 | . | TRBV29-1 | TRBD1 | CSWNPGGASDTQYF | TGCAGCTGGAATCCAGGGGGCGCGTCAGATACGCAGTATTTT
TRBJ1-6 | . | TRBV27 | TRBD1 | CASSLWGQYNSPLHF | TGTGCCAGCAGTTTATGGGGACAGTATAATTCACCCCTCCACTTT
TRBJ2-1 | . | TRBV7-3 | . | CASSLGQRPYNEQFF | TGTGCCAGCAGCTTAGGGCAGAGGCCCTACAATGAGCAGTTCTTC
TRBJ1-2 | . | TRBV7-2 | . | CASSLDRAVGYTF | TGTGCCAGCAGCTTAGACAGGGCCGTTGGCTACACCTTC
TRBJ2-7 | . | TRBV5-8 | . | CASSLGLRAYEQYF | TGTGCCAGCAGCTTGGGACTTCGGGCCTACGAGCAGTACTTC
TRBJ2-1 | . | TRBV6-5 | TRBD1 | CASSPGQGVIEQFF | TGTGCCAGCAGCCCGGGACAGGGGGTTATTGAGCAGTTCTTC
TRBJ1-2 | . | TRBV6-2/TRBV6-3 | TRBD1 | CASSYDRGFGYTF | TGTGCCAGCAGTTATGACAGGGGTTTTGGCTACACCTTC
TRBJ2-5 | . | TRBV19 | . | CASSTRDQETQYF | TGTGCCAGTAGTACCCGGGACCAAGAGACCCAGTACTTC
TRBJ1-3 | . | TRBV7-3 | . | CASSSYSGNTIYF | TGTGCCAGCAGCTCTTATTCTGGAAACACCATATATTTT
TRBJ2-7 | . | TRBV13 | TRBD2 | CASSLSSGTSYEQYF | TGTGCCAGCAGCTTATCCAGCGGGACGTCCTACGAGCAGTACTTC
TRBJ2-3 | . | TRBV5-1 | . | CASSIGTSADTQYF | TGCGCCAGCAGCATAGGGACGTCAGCGGATACGCAGTATTTT